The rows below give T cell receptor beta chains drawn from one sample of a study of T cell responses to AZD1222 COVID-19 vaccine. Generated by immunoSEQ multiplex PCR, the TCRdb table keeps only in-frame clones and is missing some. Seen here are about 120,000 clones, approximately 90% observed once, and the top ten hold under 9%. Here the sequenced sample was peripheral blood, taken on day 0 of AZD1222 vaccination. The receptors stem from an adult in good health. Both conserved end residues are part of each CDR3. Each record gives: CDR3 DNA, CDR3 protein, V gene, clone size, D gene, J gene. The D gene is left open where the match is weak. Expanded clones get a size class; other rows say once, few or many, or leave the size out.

TGTGCCAGCAGCAAATTCCGGCAGTCCCTCGCCTTTAATTCACCCCTCCACTTT | CASSKFRQSLAFNSPLHF | TRBV21-1 | . | . | TRBJ1-6
TGTGCCAGCAGCTTGCAGCGGGGGGGGTCAGATACGCAGTATTTT | CASSLQRGGSDTQYF | TRBV9 | . | TRBD2 | TRBJ2-3
TGTGCCAGCAGCCAAGATATGGGGACAGGGGGTAACGAGCAGTACTTC | CASSQDMGTGGNEQYF | TRBV3-1/TRBV3-2 | . | TRBD1 | TRBJ2-7
TGTGCCAGCAGTCTCAGGGGTCGGGCCGGGGAGCTGTTTTTT | CASSLRGRAGELFF | TRBV6-5 | once | . | TRBJ2-2
TGTGCCAGCAGCGCATTCGGGGACAAGGCTTTCTTT | CASSAFGDKAFF | TRBV9 | . | . | TRBJ1-1
TGTGCCAGCAGCACGGGACGGGCCTATTCACCCCTCCACTTT | CASSTGRAYSPLHF | TRBV6-5 | . | . | TRBJ1-6
TGTGCCAGCAGTCGTTCCACAGGGTATCAGCCCCAGCATTTT | CASSRSTGYQPQHF | TRBV2 | . | . | TRBJ1-5
TGTGCCAGCAGCTTGCCACAGCCGGTAGCCAAAAACATTCAGTACTTC | CASSLPQPVAKNIQYF | TRBV5-8 | . | . | TRBJ2-4
TGCGCCAGCAGCCCGCGGCCCATGAACACTGAAGCTTTCTTT | CASSPRPMNTEAFF | TRBV5-1 | . | . | TRBJ1-1
TGTGCCAGCAGTGGAATGGGACAGGCCGTGGGTACTGAAGCTTTCTTT | CASSGMGQAVGTEAFF | TRBV6-1 | . | TRBD1 | TRBJ1-1
TGTGCCAGCAGCCCAGGACACTCGAACACTGAAGCTTTCTTT | CASSPGHSNTEAFF | TRBV11-2 | . | . | TRBJ1-1
TGTGCCAGCAGTCTAGATCTTGCCTACAATGAGCAGTTCTTC | CASSLDLAYNEQFF | TRBV6-5 | . | . | TRBJ2-1
TGTGCCACCAGTGCCGGGACAGGCTACAATGAGCAGTTCTTC | CATSAGTGYNEQFF | TRBV24-1 | . | TRBD1 | TRBJ2-1
TGTGCCAGCAGCCAAACTGGAAACACCATATATTTT | CASSQTGNTIYF | TRBV14 | . | . | TRBJ1-3
TGTGCCAGTAGTATAGATCTGGGACAGGGGACCTACAATGAGCAGTTCTTC | CASSIDLGQGTYNEQFF | TRBV19 | . | TRBD1 | TRBJ2-1
TGTGCCAGCAGCCAATCCCCGACAGGGGGCTACAATGAGCAGTTCTTC | CASSQSPTGGYNEQFF | TRBV16 | . | TRBD1 | TRBJ2-1
TGTGCCAGCAGTCACGGGACAAGGGCTGAAAAACTGTTTTTT | CASSHGTRAEKLFF | TRBV28 | . | . | TRBJ1-4
TGTGCCAGCAGCCCCAGAGACATCACCGGGGGCTACACCTTC | CASSPRDITGGYTF | TRBV7-9 | . | . | TRBJ1-2
TGTGCCAGCAGTTACGACCGGGGGCGAAACTATGGCTACACCTTC | CASSYDRGRNYGYTF | TRBV6-5 | . | . | TRBJ1-2
TGTGCCAGCAGCTTACGCGGAGACTCCTACAATGAGCAGTTCTTC | CASSLRGDSYNEQFF | TRBV7-3 | . | . | TRBJ2-1
TGTGCCAGCAGCCCAACCGGGACTAGCAACAATGAGCAGTTCTTC | CASSPTGTSNNEQFF | TRBV7-3 | . | TRBD2 | TRBJ2-1
TGCAGCGCGACTGATTCTTCTTATGGCTACACCTTC | CSATDSSYGYTF | TRBV29-1 | . | . | TRBJ1-2
TGTGCCAGCAGTTTGGAAGGGGACCCCTATAATTCACCCCTCCACTTT | CASSLEGDPYNSPLHF | TRBV27 | . | . | TRBJ1-6
TGTGCCAGCAGCTCTACCTGGACTAGCGGGAGGAGGAATGAGCAGTTCTTC | CASSSTWTSGRRNEQFF | TRBV28 | . | TRBD2 | TRBJ2-1
TGTGCCACCAGCTCCTACGGGGAGGGGGCCGAAAAACTGTTTTTT | CATSSYGEGAEKLFF | TRBV15 | . | TRBD1 | TRBJ1-4
TGTGCCAGCAGACGAGTACAGGGAGGCGGCTACACCTTC | CASRRVQGGGYTF | TRBV6-5 | once | . | TRBJ1-2
TGTGCCAGCAGCTTGGGCATAGACACTGAAGCTTTCTTT | CASSLGIDTEAFF | TRBV5-5 | . | . | TRBJ1-1
TGTGCCAGCAGCTCCCTGGTAGATACGCAGTATTTT | CASSSLVDTQYF | TRBV14 | . | . | TRBJ2-3
TGTGCCAGCAGCGTCCAACCGGGACTCCAACATGAGCAGTTCTTC | CASSVQPGLQHEQFF | TRBV9 | . | . | TRBJ2-1
TGTGCCAGCAGCTTGTGGACAGGGGTCAATCAGCCCCAGCATTTT | CASSLWTGVNQPQHF | TRBV5-6 | . | TRBD1 | TRBJ1-5
TGTGCCAGCAGTGTTGGGACAGCGAATGAAAAACTGTTTTTT | CASSVGTANEKLFF | TRBV2 | . | TRBD1 | TRBJ1-4
TGTGCCAGCAGCCGCGGGCCGGATGAGCAGTTCTTC | CASSRGPDEQFF | TRBV3-1/TRBV3-2 | . | . | TRBJ2-1
TGTGCCAGCAGCCCCGGGACTCCGGGCCTCCTCTACGAGCAGTACTTC | CASSPGTPGLLYEQYF | TRBV5-4 | . | . | TRBJ2-7
TGTGCCATCAAAGAATCGGTCATGAACACTGAAGCTTTCTTT | CAIKESVMNTEAFF | TRBV10-3 | . | . | TRBJ1-1
TGCGCCAGCACCAAGGGCGGGGCAGCAGCAAATGGCTACACCTTC | CASTKGGAAANGYTF | TRBV5-1 | . | . | TRBJ1-2
TGTGCCAGCTCACGGGTAGGGGTAATCGACGAGCAGTACTTC | CASSRVGVIDEQYF | TRBV18 | . | . | TRBJ2-7
TGTGCCAGCAGTTTACCCATCCCCCCTGGCTACCGACCTTATAAAGGCACTGAAGCTTTCTTT | CASSLPIPPGYRPYKGTEAFF | TRBV27 | . | . | TRBJ1-1
TGTGCCAGCAGCTTACTGGGACAGGGGGTTGGGGGCACTGAAGCTTTCTTT | CASSLLGQGVGGTEAFF | TRBV7-3 | . | TRBD1 | TRBJ1-1
TGCAGCGTTGAGTCGGCTGAAGAGACCCAGTACTTC | CSVESAEETQYF | TRBV29-1 | . | . | TRBJ2-5
TGTGCCAGTGGTAGTTCGGGCAACCCCTCTGGAAACACCATATATTTT | CASGSSGNPSGNTIYF | TRBV19 | once | . | TRBJ1-3
TGTGCCAGCAGCTTATACGGGAGATCCTACAATGAGCAGTTCTTC | CASSLYGRSYNEQFF | TRBV11-2 | . | . | TRBJ2-1
TGTGCCAGCAGACCAGGGATCTTACAGCCCCAGCATTTT | CASRPGILQPQHF | TRBV28 | . | . | TRBJ1-5
TGTGCCAGTCAAGTAGGGGTGGCTAATGAAAAACTGTTTTTT | CASQVGVANEKLFF | TRBV11-2 | . | . | TRBJ1-4
TGTGCCAGCAGTTCTGACAGGGGGCGCAGGGAAAAACTGTTTTTT | CASSSDRGRREKLFF | TRBV28 | . | TRBD1 | TRBJ1-4
TGTGCCAGCAGTCAATCTGCGGGAGTTACTGAAGCTTTCTTT | CASSQSAGVTEAFF | TRBV2 | . | . | TRBJ1-1
TGTGCCAGTAGTATCCCCTTGACTAGCGGGGGGCCGACGAGCACAGATACGCAGTATTTT | CASSIPLTSGGPTSTDTQYF | TRBV19 | . | TRBD2 | TRBJ2-3
TGTGCCAGCTCACCGGACAGGGGATATCAGCCCCAGCATTTT | CASSPDRGYQPQHF | TRBV18 | . | TRBD1 | TRBJ1-5